The rows below give T cell receptor beta chains drawn from one sample of a study of T cells in Graves' hyperthyroidism and ophthalmopathy. TCRdb re-analysed the multiplex PCR reads in MiXCR, keeping a single row per CDR3 protein. The table has around 34,000 distinct CDR3 sequences, approximately 50% seen once. The sequencing sample was made of blood. The origin of the receptors is a woman aged 40 to 50 with Graves' ophthalmopathy. Both conserved end residues are part of each CDR3. The D gene is left open where the match is weak. A row's size may be missing; if present it is once, few, many or a size class.

size,D,V,J,DNA,CDR3
many,TRBD1,TRBV6-1,TRBJ2-7,TGTGCCAGCACCATCCGACAGGGGGCGTACGAGCAGTACTTC,CASTIRQGAYEQYF
many,NA,TRBV7-3,TRBJ1-1,TGTGCCAGCAGCTCTAATATGAACACTGAAGCTTTCTTT,CASSSNMNTEAFF
NA,TRBD2,TRBV29-1,TRBJ2-5,TGCAGCGTTGAGTGGCGTCTAGCGGACCTCCCGGAGACCCAGTACTTC,CSVEWRLADLPETQYF
once,NA,TRBV7-2,TRBJ2-7,TGTGCCAGCAGCTTGGTCAGGTTTACCGGGGAGCAGTACTTC,CASSLVRFTGEQYF
many,NA,TRBV6-5,TRBJ1-2,TGTGCCAGCAGTATGACAGCCTTATATGGCTACACCTTC,CASSMTALYGYTF
NA,TRBD2,TRBV19,TRBJ2-3,TGTGCCAGTAGTACTCCGGGACTAGGGAACCATGAGCAGTATTTT,CASSTPGLGNHEQYF
NA,NA,TRBV7-2,TRBJ2-3,TGTGCCAGCGGGAACACAGATACGCAGTATTTT,CASGNTDTQYF
NA,NA,TRBV20-1,TRBJ2-3,TGCAGTGCTAGAGTAATTACCAGCACAGATACGCAGTATTTT,CSARVITSTDTQYF
NA,TRBD1,TRBV9,TRBJ1-2,TGTGCCAGCAGCGCCACCGGACAGGGAAACTATGGCTACACCTTC,CASSATGQGNYGYTF
many,NA,TRBV9,TRBJ1-2,TGTGCCAGCAGCGATCCGGGGTTTACGGGCCTAGCTAACTATGGCTACACCTTC,CASSDPGFTGLANYGYTF
many,NA,TRBV3-1,TRBJ1-2,TGTGCCAGCAGCCAAGATGCGGCGGGGTTCTATGGCTACACCTTC,CASSQDAAGFYGYTF
many,TRBD2,TRBV12-3/TRBV12-4,TRBJ2-2,TGTGCCTCGACTAGCGGGACCGGGGAGCTGTTTTTT,CASTSGTGELFF
medium-sized,TRBD2,TRBV15,TRBJ2-1,TGTGCCACCAGCAGAGCCAGGGGCGGGAGGTACAATGAGCAGTTCTTC,CATSRARGGRYNEQFF
medium-sized,NA,TRBV24-1,TRBJ2-3,TGTGCCACCAGTGACCCCGGGGGTCGACAAGGGTATTTT,CATSDPGGRQGYF
many,TRBD1,TRBV9,TRBJ1-1,TGTGCCAGCAGCGTAGGAGGGGGCCGGGGCACTGAAGCTTTCTTT,CASSVGGGRGTEAFF
many,TRBD2,TRBV2,TRBJ2-3,TGTGCCAGCACCACCACTAGCGGCTACACAGATACGCAGTATTTT,CASTTTSGYTDTQYF
once,TRBD2,TRBV7-6,TRBJ2-1,TGTGCCAGCAGCTCCTTCGGGACGGGGGGGGCGAGTGAGCAGTTCTTC,CASSSFGTGGASEQFF
NA,TRBD1,TRBV2,TRBJ2-7,TGTGCCAGCACCGGACAGGGGGCGCATTACGAGCAGTACTTC,CASTGQGAHYEQYF
many,TRBD1,TRBV11-1,TRBJ1-1,TGTGCCAGCAGCGTCCCGGGACAGGGGGTCACTGAAGCTTTCTTT,CASSVPGQGVTEAFF
many,TRBD1,TRBV6-1,TRBJ1-2,TGTGCCAGCCAGACAGGGGTAATTTATGGCTACACCTTC,CASQTGVIYGYTF
NA,NA,TRBV19,TRBJ1-2,TGTGCCAGTAGTATAGATCGGGAGAATGGCTACACCTTC,CASSIDRENGYTF
NA,TRBD1,TRBV10-3,TRBJ2-7,TGTGCCATCAGGTCGGGACAGGGGCTCTCCCACGAGCAGTACTTC,CAIRSGQGLSHEQYF
NA,NA,TRBV20-1,TRBJ1-2,TGCAGTGCTAGTTCTGGGACCTTC,CSASSGTF
medium-sized,TRBD1,TRBV15,TRBJ1-2,TGTGCCACCAGCATTACCCCTCCGGGACAGGGGAACTATGGCTACACCTTC,CATSITPPGQGNYGYTF
many,NA,TRBV11-3,TRBJ2-3,TGTGCCAGCAGCTTATATGGGTCAGAAAGCACAGATACGCAGTATTTT,CASSLYGSESTDTQYF
many,NA,TRBV5-4,TRBJ1-3,TGTGCCAGCTACCCGGTGGGGACGGACTCGCCCAGGGGAAACACCATATATTTT,CASYPVGTDSPRGNTIYF
many,TRBD2,TRBV4-3,TRBJ2-3,TGCGCCAGCAGCCACTCTGGACTAGCGGGGAGCTCAGATACGCAGTATTTT,CASSHSGLAGSSDTQYF
NA,TRBD2,TRBV10-3,TRBJ2-6,TGTGCCATCAGTGAACGGGGAGCGGGGTCTGGGGCCAACGTCCTGACTTTC,CAISERGAGSGANVLTF